The rows below give T cell receptor beta chains drawn from one sample of a study of response to subunit inactivated influenza vaccine. TCRdb reprocessed the RT-PCR reads with MiXCR, giving one entry per CDR3 protein. In the table there are some 500,000 distinct CDR3 sequences, 13% of which are singletons. The source was PBMCs from blood, collected more than 35 days after vaccination. These receptors were collected from a man aged 45-65 years who received an inactivated influenza vaccine. Both conserved end residues are part of each CDR3. D genes are given only for firm matches. A clone size is listed for some rows: how often the clone was seen (once, few, many), or a class if it is expanded.

j_call v_call clone_size d_call cdr3_nt cdr3_aa
TRBJ2-5 TRBV5-1 NA TRBD2 TGCGCCAGCAGCCAGGGACTAGCGGGCGGGACCCAGTACTTC CASSQGLAGGTQYF
TRBJ1-2 TRBV6-1 many NA TGTGCCAGCAGCACCCTCCTGGGTCCTAACTATGGCTACACCTTC CASSTLLGPNYGYTF
TRBJ2-2 TRBV6-2/TRBV6-3 few NA TGTGCCAGCAGTTACTCAAGAGGGACACCGAGGGACACCGGGGAGCTGTTTTTT CASSYSRGTPRDTGELFF
TRBJ2-2 TRBV20-1 few NA TGCAGTGCTAGAGCTCGTAGGGGGTTTCCCGGGGAGCTGTTTTTT CSARARRGFPGELFF
TRBJ2-2 TRBV11-1 NA NA TGTGCCAGCAGCCCAAATTGGGGAGCCGGGGAGCTGTTTTTT CASSPNWGAGELFF
TRBJ1-1 TRBV7-8 NA TRBD1 TGTGCCAGCAGCTCACAGGGGACGATTCACACTGAAGCTTTCTTT CASSSQGTIHTEAFF
TRBJ1-3 TRBV12-3/TRBV12-4 many NA TGTGCCAGCGGGGTGACTGGGATCAGAAACACCATATATTTT CASGVTGIRNTIYF
TRBJ2-2 TRBV5-1 NA NA TGCGCCAGCAGCTTGGGTGCTACCAGCGACGGGGAGCTGTTTTTT CASSLGATSDGELFF
TRBJ2-5 TRBV7-9 NA TRBD1 TGTGCCAGCAGCCAGGGTCTGGGACAGTCTGTTGAGACCCAGTACTTC CASSQGLGQSVETQYF
TRBJ2-1 TRBV5-1 few NA TGCGCCAGCAGCTTGGGGGGGGGCCCTATGGATGAGCAGTTCTTC CASSLGGGPMDEQFF
TRBJ2-3 TRBV29-1 NA TRBD1 TGCAGCGTTGATGGTTTAGGGGGCGGAGATACGCAGTATTTT CSVDGLGGGDTQYF
TRBJ2-1 TRBV15 NA NA TGTGCCACCAGCCCCAGGGTAACCTTCAATGAGCAGTTCTTC CATSPRVTFNEQFF
TRBJ2-7 TRBV28 NA NA TGTGCCAGCAGATCGACCGGGGTTCGCTACGAGCAGTACTTC CASRSTGVRYEQYF
TRBJ2-5 TRBV12-3/TRBV12-4 many TRBD2 TGTGCCAGCAGCCTAGCGGGGGGGCCTGAGACCCAGTACTTC CASSLAGGPETQYF
TRBJ2-1 TRBV20-1 few TRBD2 TGCAGTCCCCGAGATAGCGGGGCTCACAATGAGCAGTTCTTC CSPRDSGAHNEQFF
TRBJ1-1 TRBV7-9 few NA TGTGCCAGCAGCTTAGTGGGGGGCGGAGAGCGCACTGAAGCTTTCTTT CASSLVGGGERTEAFF
TRBJ2-2 TRBV29-1 few NA TGCAGCGCAAAGCAATCACTGAACACCGGGGAGCTGTTTTTT CSAKQSLNTGELFF
TRBJ2-1 TRBV7-9 NA NA TGTGCCAGCAGCTTACCCGCTCGGGGTAGTGAGCAGTTCTTC CASSLPARGSEQFF
TRBJ2-1 TRBV4-2 once TRBD2 TGTGCCAGCAGCCAAGTCTTTGGCGGGAGAAGACGGGCCAATGAGCAGTTCTTC CASSQVFGGRRRANEQFF
TRBJ2-4 TRBV6-2/TRBV6-3 few TRBD1 TGTGCCAGCAGTTACTCGATTACAGGGGGTACCGAGATGGCCAAAAACATTCAGTACTTC CASSYSITGGTEMAKNIQYF
TRBJ2-7 TRBV10-1 few NA TGCGCCAGCAGTGAGGCAGGCTTGGTCCACGAGCAGTACTTC CASSEAGLVHEQYF
TRBJ2-2 TRBV6-6 few NA TGTGCCATCAGGGTGACTAACACCGGGGAGCTGTTTTTT CAIRVTNTGELFF
TRBJ2-1 TRBV7-6 few TRBD2 TGTGCCAGCAGCTTAGAGTCGTGGTTGGGACTAGCTGACTACAATGAGCAGTTCTTC CASSLESWLGLADYNEQFF
TRBJ1-2 TRBV5-1 NA NA TGCGCCAGCAGCTTCGGGGGAGGGGATGGCTACACCTTC CASSFGGGDGYTF
TRBJ2-7 TRBV5-1 few TRBD2 TGCGCCAGCAGCCGGGGGGGCGTCTCCGAGCAGTACTTC CASSRGGVSEQYF
TRBJ2-1 TRBV20-1 NA NA TGCAGTGCTAGCCCCCCGATCTCCTACAATGAGCAGTTCTTC CSASPPISYNEQFF
TRBJ2-3 TRBV20-1 NA NA TGCAGTGCCGTTCGGGGCGTGGATACGCAGTATTTT CSAVRGVDTQYF
TRBJ2-2 TRBV12-3/TRBV12-4 NA NA TGTGCCAGCAGTCCCCCCCGAGTTGGGTACACCGGGGAGCTGTTTTTT CASSPPRVGYTGELFF
TRBJ2-1 TRBV12-3/TRBV12-4 few TRBD2 TGTGCCAGCAGTCCTACTAGCGGGCTACGGGAGCAGTTCTTC CASSPTSGLREQFF
TRBJ2-3 TRBV7-9 few TRBD2 TGTGCCAGCAGCCCATGGAGACTAGCGGGTTTTACAGATACGCAGTATTTT CASSPWRLAGFTDTQYF
TRBJ2-3 TRBV11-1 few TRBD2 TGTGCCAGCAGTTCAAACGCGGGACTAGCGGGCCTCCCTCTTAGCACAGATACGCAGTATTTT CASSSNAGLAGLPLSTDTQYF
TRBJ2-3 TRBV9 NA TRBD2 TGTGCCAGCAGCCAACATACTAGCGGGAGCGGAACAGATACGCAGTATTTT CASSQHTSGSGTDTQYF
TRBJ1-2 TRBV12-3/TRBV12-4 NA NA TGTGCCAGCAGTTTAGCGCATCGGGAGCGAGGAGGCTACACCTTC CASSLAHRERGGYTF
TRBJ2-1 TRBV6-5 few TRBD2 TGTGCCAGCAGTTACCGCGCTAGCGGGAGTTCTGAGCAGTTCTTC CASSYRASGSSEQFF
TRBJ2-4 TRBV28 NA TRBD2 TGTGCCAGCAGTTTTACGGGCGGGAGGAACATTCAGTACTTC CASSFTGGRNIQYF
TRBJ1-5 TRBV25-1 few NA TGTGCCAGCAGTGAATATGGGTTAAGTCAGCCCCAGCATTTT CASSEYGLSQPQHF
TRBJ1-4 TRBV28 NA NA TGTGCCAGCAGAGCTCAGGGAGAGCGGGGTCAAGAGTTTTTT CASRAQGERGQEFF
TRBJ1-2 TRBV20-1 many TRBD1 TGCAGTGGAGAGACAGGGGCGGCCTATGGCTACACCTTC CSGETGAAYGYTF
TRBJ2-3 TRBV6-5 few TRBD2 TGTGCCAGCAGTACTCGTGCGGGGGGCCCGTTTGCGCAGTATTTT CASSTRAGGPFAQYF
TRBJ1-5 TRBV6-1 few NA TGTGCCAGCAGTCCCGGACAGTATAGCAATCAGCCCCAGCATTTT CASSPGQYSNQPQHF
TRBJ1-2 TRBV7-9 NA NA TGTGCCCGCAGCTTATTGACATCACTCGAATTATTC CARSLLTSLELF
TRBJ2-3 TRBV5-1 NA TRBD1 TGCGCCAGCAGCTGGGACAGGGGTGGCACAGATACGCAGTATTTT CASSWDRGGTDTQYF
TRBJ1-1 TRBV2 NA NA TGTGCCAGCAGGATAAGGGCGTTAGACACTGAAGCTTTCTTT CASRIRALDTEAFF
TRBJ1-4 TRBV11-2 few TRBD1 TGTGCCAGCAGCGCCGACAGGGCTAGGGGTGAAAAACTGTTTTTT CASSADRARGEKLFF
TRBJ1-1 TRBV4-2 many NA TGTGCCAGCAGCCAAGACCTCAAGGGGTACACTGAAGCTTTCTTT CASSQDLKGYTEAFF
TRBJ2-2 TRBV11-2 NA NA TGTGCCAGCAGCTTAGATTCGTATCTCCGGACAGCGAACACCGGGGAGCTGTTTTTT CASSLDSYLRTANTGELFF
TRBJ1-4 TRBV12-3/TRBV12-4 few NA TGTGCCAGCAGTTTCTCCGCCTCAACTAATGAAAAACTGTTTTTT CASSFSASTNEKLFF
TRBJ2-3 TRBV7-9 few NA TGTGCCAGCAGCCGCGGACGGGACACAGATACGCAGTATTTT CASSRGRDTDTQYF
TRBJ2-5 TRBV6-5 many TRBD1 TGTGCCAGCAGTTACGGAGACAGGGAGTGGGGTGAAGAGACCCAGTACTTC CASSYGDREWGEETQYF